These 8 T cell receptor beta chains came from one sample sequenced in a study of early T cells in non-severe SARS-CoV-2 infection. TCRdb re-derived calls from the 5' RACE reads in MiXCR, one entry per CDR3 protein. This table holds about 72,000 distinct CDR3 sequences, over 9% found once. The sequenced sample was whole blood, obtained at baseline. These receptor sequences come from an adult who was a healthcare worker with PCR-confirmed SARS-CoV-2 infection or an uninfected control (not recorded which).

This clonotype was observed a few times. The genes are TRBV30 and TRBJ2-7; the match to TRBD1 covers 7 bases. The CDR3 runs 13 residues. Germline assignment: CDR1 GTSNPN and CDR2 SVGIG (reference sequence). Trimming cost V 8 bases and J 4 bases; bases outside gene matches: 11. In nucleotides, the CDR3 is TGTGCCCTCGATCGGGACAGCAAATACGAGCAGTACTTC. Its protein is CALDRDSKYEQYF. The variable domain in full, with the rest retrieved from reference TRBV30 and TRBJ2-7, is SQTIHQWPATLVQPVGSPLSLECTVEGTSNPNLYWYRQAAGRGLQLLFYSVGIGQISSEVPQNLSASRPQDRQFILSSKKLLLSDSGFYLCALDRDSKYEQYFGPGTRLTVT.

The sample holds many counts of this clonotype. CDR3 residues: CAIGEGANGANVLTF. The CDR3 coding sequence is TGTGCCATCGGCGAAGGGGCGAATGGGGCCAACGTCCTGACTTTC. The chain couples TRBV10-3 to TRBJ2-6, with a weak D call TRBD1 (5 bases). Germline V gene data show CDR1 as ENHRY and CDR2 as SYGVKD. The CDR3 runs 15 residues. V gave up 8 bases and J gave up 3 bases, with 14 bases separating them.

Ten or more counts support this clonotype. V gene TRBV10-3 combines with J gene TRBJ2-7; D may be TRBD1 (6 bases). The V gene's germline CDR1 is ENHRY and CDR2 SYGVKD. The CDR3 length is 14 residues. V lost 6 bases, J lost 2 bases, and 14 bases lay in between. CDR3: CAISPPTGPYEQYF. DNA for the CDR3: TGTGCCATCAGCCCACCTACAGGGCCCTACGAGCAGTACTTC.

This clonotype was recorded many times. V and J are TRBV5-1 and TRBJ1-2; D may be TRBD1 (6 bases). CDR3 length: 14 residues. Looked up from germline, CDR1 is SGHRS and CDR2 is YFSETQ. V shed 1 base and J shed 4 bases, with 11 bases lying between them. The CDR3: CASSLIQGGYGYTF. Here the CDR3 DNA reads TGCGCCAGCAGCTTGATACAGGGTGGCTATGGCTACACCTTC.

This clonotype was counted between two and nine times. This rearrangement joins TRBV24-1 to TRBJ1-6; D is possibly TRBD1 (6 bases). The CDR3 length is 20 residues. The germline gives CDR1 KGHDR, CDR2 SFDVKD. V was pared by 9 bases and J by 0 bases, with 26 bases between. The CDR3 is CATSPRKPIRGSSYNSPLHF. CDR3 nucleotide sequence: TGTGCCACCTCTCCCCGAAAACCCATCAGGGGAAGCTCCTATAATTCACCCCTCCACTTT.

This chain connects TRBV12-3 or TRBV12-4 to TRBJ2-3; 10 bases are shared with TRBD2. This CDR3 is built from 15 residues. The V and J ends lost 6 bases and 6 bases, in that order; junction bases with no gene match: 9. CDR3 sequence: CASSISGGAGDTQYF. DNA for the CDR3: TGTGCCAGCAGCATCAGCGGGGGGGCAGGGGATACGCAGTATTTT.

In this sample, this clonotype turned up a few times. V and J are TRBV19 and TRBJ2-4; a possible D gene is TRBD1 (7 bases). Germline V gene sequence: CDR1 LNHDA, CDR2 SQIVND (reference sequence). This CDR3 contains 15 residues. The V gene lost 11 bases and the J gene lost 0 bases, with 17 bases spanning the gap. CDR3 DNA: TGTGCCTCCTCCCAGGGGGGAACAGCCAAAAACATTCAGTACTTC. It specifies CASSQGGTAKNIQYF.

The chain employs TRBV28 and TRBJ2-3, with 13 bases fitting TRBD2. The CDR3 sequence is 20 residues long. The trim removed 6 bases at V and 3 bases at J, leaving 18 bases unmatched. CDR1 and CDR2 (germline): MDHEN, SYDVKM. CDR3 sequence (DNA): TGTGCCAGCAGCTTACCCTCTACTAGCGGGGGGGCCATTGGGACAGATACGCAGTATTTT. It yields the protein CASSLPSTSGGAIGTDTQYF.